This is a list of T cell receptor beta chains from one sample in a study of blood T cell repertoires in COVID-19. Generated by immunoSEQ multiplex PCR, the TCRdb table keeps only in-frame clones and is missing some. The data show tens of thousands of clones, more than 75% seen once. Sequencing used peripheral blood. Source of these receptors: a man between 45 and 60 years old with active COVID-19. CDR3s leave out the opening cysteine and the closing phenylalanine or tryptophan. The D gene is left open where the match is weak. Expanded clones are given a class, and other clones once, few, many or no size at all.

>TRBJ2-1|.|.|TRBV20-1
SASLGNEQF
>TRBJ1-3|.|.|TRBV10-1
ASSEQGRAGNTIY
>TRBJ2-2|TRBD2|.|TRBV14
ASSRTRATGELF
>TRBJ2-3|TRBD1|.|TRBV28
ASKGAGGTDTQY
>TRBJ1-6|.|.|TRBV4-3
ASSQERGGSLH
>TRBJ2-7|TRBD1|.|TRBV6-5
ASRPTGLVYEQY
>TRBJ2-5|TRBD2|.|TRBV9
ASSATPESGSETQY
>TRBJ1-3|TRBD1|.|TRBV28
ASSSPGQGAPGNTIY
>TRBJ2-3|.|.|TRBV4-2
ASSQELVGGGSDTQY
>TRBJ2-1|TRBD2|.|TRBV3-1/TRBV3-2
ASSPTLAGSVYEQF
>TRBJ2-1|.|.|TRBV11-3
ASSSDSYEQF
>TRBJ2-3|.|.|TRBV21-1
ASSKVGRDPTDTQY
>TRBJ2-7|.|.|TRBV12-3/TRBV12-4
ASSLAESYEQY
>TRBJ2-5|TRBD1|.|TRBV2
ASRKDRDRAETQY
>TRBJ2-1|TRBD2|.|TRBV7-9
ASSSQRGGMYNEQF
>TRBJ2-1|TRBD2|.|TRBV18
ASSRTSGGKNEQF
>TRBJ2-1|TRBD2|once|TRBV9
ASSVSGTNYNEQF
>TRBJ2-7|.|.|TRBV12-2
ASRPHPRQGDSYEQY
>TRBJ1-2|.|few|TRBV30
AWTHGVAGDT
>TRBJ1-1|.|.|TRBV5-4
ASSLGLSNTEAF